The clone carrying this T cell receptor beta chain appeared a few times. This entry belongs to a study of beta chain features in type 1 diabetes. Expressed TCRB transcripts were sequenced because the entire RNA isolate underwent reverse transcription. Repertoires were generated with immunoSEQ multiplex PCR, while TCRdb's copy carries only in-frame clones and drops some. The sample lists about 360,000 clones, roughly 12% occurring once. Trimming at V came to 4 bases and at J to 3 bases, leaving 7 bases not matched to a gene. CDR1 and CDR2 from the germline V gene are LNHDA and SQIVND (reference sequence). This CDR3 is 18 amino acids long.

The receptor was isolated from a man aged 18 to 35 in good health. Material for sequencing was naive CD4+ T cells from blood. J is TRBJ2-1 and V is TRBV19, with 15 bases matching TRBD2. The CDR3 bases are TGTGCCAGTAGTAGAGGACTAGCGGGAGGGTCGGTCTACAATGAGCAGTTCTTC. Translation gives CASSRGLAGGSVYNEQFF.